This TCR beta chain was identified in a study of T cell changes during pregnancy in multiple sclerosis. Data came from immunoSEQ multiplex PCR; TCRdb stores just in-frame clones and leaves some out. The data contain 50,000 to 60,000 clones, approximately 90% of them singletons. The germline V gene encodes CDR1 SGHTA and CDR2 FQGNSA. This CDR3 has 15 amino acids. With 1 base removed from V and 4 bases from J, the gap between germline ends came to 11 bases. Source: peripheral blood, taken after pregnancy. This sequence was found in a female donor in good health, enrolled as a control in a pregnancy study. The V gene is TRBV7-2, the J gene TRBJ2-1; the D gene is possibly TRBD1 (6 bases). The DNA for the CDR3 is TGTGCCAGCAGCTTAGGAGGGGGTGCGTACAATGAGCAGTTCTTC. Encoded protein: CASSLGGGAYNEQFF.